The clone carrying this T cell receptor (beta chain) has just a few counts. Its target is not known. CDR3 length equals 15 residues. Germline trimming cut 3 bases from V and 1 base from J; bases unmatched to any gene: 5. Germline values: CDR1 SGHDN, CDR2 FVKESK. This sample is drawn from a study of blood T cells in healthy people across ages. Overall study results and limits: Relative to aged donors, long-lived donors carried more naive CD4+ cells and displayed higher diversity. Unsorted PBMCs blocked a conclusive comparison of naive and antigen-experienced cells.

Alongside a J-beta primer mix, a sample-barcoded 5' primer served in a second PCR lasting about 7 to 11 cycles. Each sample yielded at least 2.5 million CDR3-containing paired-end reads. TCRdb reprocessed the 5' RACE reads via MiXCR and lists one record per CDR3 protein. The sample includes about 810,000 distinct CDR3 sequences, around 36% of them seen just once. The source of this sequence is a man younger than 35 in good health. The chain has TRBV14 and TRBJ1-1, with 7 bases identical to TRBD1. Sequences were obtained from blood. For the CDR3, the DNA is TGTGCCAGCAGCCAGAGACAGGGACGGAACACTGAAGCTTTCTTT. Translation gives CASSQRQGRNTEAFF.